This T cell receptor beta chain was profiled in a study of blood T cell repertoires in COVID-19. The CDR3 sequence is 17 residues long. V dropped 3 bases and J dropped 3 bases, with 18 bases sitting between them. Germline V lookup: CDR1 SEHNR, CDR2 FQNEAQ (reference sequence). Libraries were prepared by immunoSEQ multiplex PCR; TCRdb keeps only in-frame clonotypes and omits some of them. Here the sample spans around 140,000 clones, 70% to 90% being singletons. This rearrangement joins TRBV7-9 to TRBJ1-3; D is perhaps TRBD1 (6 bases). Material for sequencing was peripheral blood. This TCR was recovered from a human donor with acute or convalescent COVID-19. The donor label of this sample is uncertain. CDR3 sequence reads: CASSFLIKQGSGNTIYF. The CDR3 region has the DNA TGTGCCAGCAGCTTCCTAATAAAACAGGGCAGTGGAAACACCATATATTTT.